Each of the 21 T cell receptor beta chains below was sequenced from the same sample in a study of metastatic and nonmetastatic thyroid tumors. Thyroid surgery took place with no prior treatment in any patient. TCRdb reanalyzed the PCR reads with MiXCR. The profile shows several thousand clones, roughly 30% of them singletons. Input material: adjacent normal tissue. These receptors were taken from a female donor with papillary thyroid cancer or a benign thyroid nodule (not recorded which). Some clones in this sample may be carry-over from other donors' samples.

The J gene is TRBJ2-1, the V gene TRBV11-2; 8 nucleotides agree with TRBD2. The germline CDR1 and CDR2 sequences are SGHAT and FQNNGV. The junction had 7 bases not matched to a gene; V was cut back by 1 base and J by 5 bases. The CDR3 consists of 16 residues. Written as DNA, the CDR3 is TGTGCCAGCAGCTTAGGGGGGACTAGTAGGAACAATGAGCAGTTCTTC. It codes for CASSLGGTSRNNEQFF.

A word on this clone: An end of the junction does not agree with germline; a read error may underlie this. The chain couples TRBV6-1 to TRBJ1-5; 7 bases fit TRBD1. Germline V gene sequence: CDR1 MNHNS, CDR2 SASEGT. The CDR3 sequence is 13 residues long. In DNA form, the CDR3 reads TGTGCCAGCAGTGCCCAGACAGGGAAATATTTGAATTTT. Translating gives CASSAQTGKYLNF.

The chain combines TRBV5-1 with TRBJ2-2; TRBD1 agrees at 7 bases. CDR1 is SGHRS and CDR2 is YFSETQ in the germline V gene. This CDR3 contains 17 residues. The V and J ends lost 4 bases and 5 bases, in that order; junction bases with no gene match: 14. In nucleotides, the CDR3 is TGCGCCAGCAGCATAGAAGGAAACAGGGGAGAGACCGGGGAGCTGTTTTTT. Protein product: CASSIEGNRGETGELFF.

This chain joins TRBV20-1 and TRBJ1-1, with no clear D. The CDR3 is 14 residues long. Trimming left V 2 bases short and J 3 bases short, with 13 bases between. Germline loops: CDR1 DFQATT, CDR2 SNEGSKA (reference sequence). The CDR3 nucleotides are TGCAGTGCTAGACTCACCCTGCCCCACACTGAAGCTTTCTTT. This gives the protein CSARLTLPHTEAFF.

This chain links TRBV14 with TRBJ2-1, with 8 bases aligning to TRBD2. The CDR3 runs 16 residues. Germline V gene lookup returns CDR1 SGHDN and CDR2 FVKESK. V lost 1 base and J lost 0; bases outside the gene matches: 2. The CDR3, as DNA: TGTGCCAGCAGCCAAGTAGCGGGGCGCTCCTACAATGAGCAGTTCTTC. The encoded protein is CASSQVAGRSYNEQFF. Full variable domain (missing parts from reference TRBV14 and TRBJ2-1): EAGVTQFPSHSVIEKGQTVTLRCDPISGHDNLYWYRRVMGKEIKFLLHFVKESKQDESGMPNNRFLAERTGGTYSTLKVQPAELEDSGVYFCASSQVAGRSYNEQFFGPGTRLTVL.

The rearrangement joins TRBV19 to TRBJ2-7; TRBD1 is a possible D gene (6 bases). Germline lookup yields CDR1 LNHDA and CDR2 SQIVND (reference sequence). This CDR3 has 16 amino acids. Trimming left V 4 bases short and J 5 bases short, with 21 bases between. The CDR3 sequence: CASSTSRGVREHEQYF. For the CDR3, the DNA is TGTGCCAGTAGTACTTCCAGGGGAGTACGGGAACACGAGCAGTACTTC. Full variable domain (outside the CDR3, taken from reference TRBV19 and TRBJ2-7): DGGITQSPKYLFRKEGQNVTLSCEQNLNHDAMYWYRQDPGQGLRLIYYSQIVNDFQKGDIAEGYSVSREKKESFPLTVTSAQKNPTAFYLCASSTSRGVREHEQYFGPGTRLTVT.

This clone was counted only a few times. This sequence joins TRBV20-1 and TRBJ2-7; D ambiguous. The V end lost 6 bases, the J end lost 2 bases, and 14 bases lay between the germline ends. CDR3 size: 13 residues. Germline loops: CDR1 DFQATT, CDR2 SNEGSKA (reference sequence). CDR3 amino acids: CSAYTGLTYEQYF. The CDR3 nucleotides are TGCAGTGCCTATACGGGCTTAACCTACGAGCAGTACTTC.

This sequence joins TRBV11-3 and TRBJ2-2, with D possibly TRBD1 on 5 matching bases. Trimming took off 5 bases at V and 3 bases at J, with 16 bases between the two ends. Per the germline V gene, CDR1 is SGHNT and CDR2 is YENEEA. There are 16 residues in the CDR3. CDR3 nucleotide sequence: TGTGCCAGCAGCCCCATCCGTGGCAGGGACACCGGGGAGCTGTTTTTT. Protein product: CASSPIRGRDTGELFF.

This clone showed up many times. The V call is TRBV11-2, the J call TRBJ2-7, with 12 bases lining up with TRBD2. Trimming took 0 bases from V and 7 from J; bases not matched to a gene: 4. This CDR3 region has 15 residues. CDR1 and CDR2 from the germline V gene are SGHAT and FQNNGV. In DNA form, the CDR3 reads TGTGCCAGCAGCTTAGATCCTAGCGGGAGGGGGGAGCAGTACTTC. Protein product: CASSLDPSGRGEQYF.

This clone was observed a handful of times. This CDR3 reads CASSELMPYEQYF. The CDR3 bases are TGTGCCAGCAGTGAACTAATGCCCTACGAGCAGTACTTC. The chain carries TRBV2 and TRBJ2-7; D gene unclear. The germline V gene has CDR1 SNHLY and CDR2 FYNNEI. CDR3 length: 13 amino acids. Trimming removed 2 bases at V and 2 bases at J, with 7 bases between. Complete variable domain (other parts from reference TRBV2 and TRBJ2-7): EPEVTQTPSHQVTQMGQEVILRCVPISNHLYFYWYRQILGQKVEFLVSFYNNEISEKSEIFDDQFSVERPDGSNFTLKIRSTKLEDSAMYFCASSELMPYEQYFGPGTRLTVT.

The chain joins TRBV20-1 to TRBJ1-2, with TRBD1 identical over 10 bases. Germline V gives CDR1 DFQATT, CDR2 SNEGSKA (reference sequence). V lost 6 bases and J lost 8; bases outside the gene matches: 3. The CDR3 runs to 11 residues. The CDR3 sequence: CSADRGLGYTF. The CDR3 region has the DNA TGCAGTGCCGACAGGGGGCTGGGCTACACCTTC.

This clone rates as large. The chain joins TRBV7-8 to TRBJ1-5, with D perhaps matching TRBD1 (6 bases). The CDR3 spans 15 residues. Trimming stripped 1 base from V and 4 bases from J, with 11 bases between. Germline CDR1 reads SGHVS; CDR2 reads FQNEAQ. CDR3 in amino acids: CASSLEWGRNQPQHF. The CDR3 DNA reads as TGTGCCAGCAGCTTAGAGTGGGGGCGTAATCAGCCCCAGCATTTT. Using reference TRBV7-8 and TRBJ1-5 for the parts outside the CDR3, the full variable domain is GAGVSQSPRYKVAKRGQDVALRCDPISGHVSLFWYQQALGQGPEFLTYFQNEAQLDKSGLPSDRFFAERPEGSVSTLKIQRTQQEDSAVYLCASSLEWGRNQPQHFGDGTRLSIL.

About this clone itself: At one of its ends the junction is not consistent with the germline gene, which may arise from a read error. The chain joins TRBV9 to TRBJ1-3; D is perhaps TRBD1 (6 bases). Germline CDR1 is SGDLS and CDR2 is YYNGEE. The CDR3 loop spans 15 amino acids. The CDR3, as DNA: TGTGCCAGCAGCGGGGAACAGGGATCTGAAAACACCATATATTTT. Translation: CASSGEQGSENTIYF. The full variable domain, in which reference TRBV9 and TRBJ1-3 provide the parts outside the CDR3, is DSGVTQTPKHLITATGQRVTLRCSPRSGDLSVYWYQQSLDQGLQFLIQYYNGEERAKGNILERFSAQQFPDLHSELNLSSLELGDSALYFCASSGEQGSENTIYFGEGSWLTVV.

This clone was counted only a few times. The chain couples TRBV6-2 or TRBV6-3 to TRBJ1-1; D call uncertain. CDR3 length: 16 amino acids. With 0 bases removed from V and 3 bases from J, the gap between germline ends came to 14 bases. From germline, CDR1 is MNHEY and CDR2 SVGEGT. CDR3 sequence reads: CASSYSSGYLDTEAFF. CDR3 DNA: TGTGCCAGCAGTTACTCCTCGGGGTACTTAGACACTGAAGCTTTCTTT.

The chain employs TRBV3-1 and TRBJ1-1; no reliable D call. The CDR3 runs to 13 residues. The ends were cut back, 4 bases at V and 0 bases at J, with 6 bases in the middle. CDR1 and CDR2 (germline): LGHDT, YNNKEL (reference sequence). The CDR3 region is CASSLRLNTEAFF. CDR3 nucleotides: TGTGCCAGCAGCCTCCGGTTGAACACTGAAGCTTTCTTT.

This clone was detected a few times. This rearrangement joins TRBV20-1 to TRBJ2-7; TRBD1 might be the D (5 bases). The CDR3 is 16 residues long. Germline lookup yields CDR1 DFQATT and CDR2 SNEGSKA (reference sequence). Trimming took off 0 bases at V and 1 base at J, with 16 bases between the two ends. In DNA form, the CDR3 reads TGCAGTGCTAGAGAGACTGGGCAGGGTTTTTCCTACGAGCAGTACTTC. Translating gives CSARETGQGFSYEQYF.

The genes are TRBV20-1 and TRBJ1-2, with D unclear. This CDR3 spans 16 amino acids. CDR1 is DFQATT, CDR2 SNEGSKA, per germline (reference sequence). V lost 0 bases and J 4 bases, leaving 18 bases between the germline ends. CDR3 amino acids: CSARDPNSLYGYGYTF. CDR3 nucleotide sequence: TGCAGTGCTAGAGATCCGAACTCCCTATATGGCTATGGCTACACCTTC.

The chain carries TRBV19 and TRBJ1-6, with TRBD1 as a possible D gene (5 bases). V was clipped by 6 bases and J by 10 bases, with 16 bases between them. CDR1 is LNHDA and CDR2 is SQIVND in the germline V gene (reference sequence). This CDR3 contains 14 residues. CDR3 nucleotides: TGTGCCAGTAGCCCCGGGGCTAAGTGGTCACCCCTCCACTTT. This encodes CASSPGAKWSPLHF.

This clone appeared a few times. CDR3 nucleotides: TGTGCCAGCAGTGGGAGGGGGGGAGATGGCTACACCTTC. This translates into CASSGRGGDGYTF. The chain couples TRBV2 to TRBJ1-2; perhaps TRBD1 as D (6 bases). This CDR3 comprises 13 residues. With 4 bases removed from V and 6 bases from J, the gap between germline ends came to 12 bases. Germline assignment: CDR1 SNHLY and CDR2 FYNNEI.

This rearrangement joins TRBV11-2 to TRBJ2-7; D call uncertain. Trimming pared 2 bases from V and 0 bases from J, leaving 11 bases between. This CDR3 spans 15 amino acids. The germline V gene encodes CDR1 SGHAT and CDR2 FQNNGV. The CDR3 DNA reads TGTGCCAGCAGCTTACCGGGCAGGAGCTCCTACGAGCAGTACTTC. Encoded protein: CASSLPGRSSYEQYF.

Only a few counts were recorded for this clone. The chain couples TRBV29-1 to TRBJ2-7; 8 positions match TRBD1. V lost 7 bases and J lost 0; bases outside the gene matches: 8. Germline loops: CDR1 SQVTM, CDR2 ANQGSEA. The CDR3 contains 14 residues. CDR3 region: CSETGVESSYEQYF. In DNA form, the CDR3 reads TGCAGCGAGACAGGGGTCGAGAGCTCCTACGAGCAGTACTTC.